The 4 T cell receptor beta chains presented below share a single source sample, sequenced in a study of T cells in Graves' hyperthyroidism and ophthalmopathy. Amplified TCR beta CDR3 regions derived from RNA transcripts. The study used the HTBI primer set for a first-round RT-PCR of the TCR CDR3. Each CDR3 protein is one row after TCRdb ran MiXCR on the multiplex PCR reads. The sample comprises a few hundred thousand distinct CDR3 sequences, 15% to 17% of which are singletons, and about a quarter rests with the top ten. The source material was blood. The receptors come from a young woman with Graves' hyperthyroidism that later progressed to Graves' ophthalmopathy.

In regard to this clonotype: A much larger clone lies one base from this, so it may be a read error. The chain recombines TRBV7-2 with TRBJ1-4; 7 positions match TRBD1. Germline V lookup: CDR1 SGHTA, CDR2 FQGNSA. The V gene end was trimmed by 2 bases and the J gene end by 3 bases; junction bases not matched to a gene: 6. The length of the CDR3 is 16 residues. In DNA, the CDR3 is TGTGCCAGCAGCTTAAGACAGGGAGAACCTAATGAAAAACTGTTTTTT. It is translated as CASSLRQGEPNEKLFF.

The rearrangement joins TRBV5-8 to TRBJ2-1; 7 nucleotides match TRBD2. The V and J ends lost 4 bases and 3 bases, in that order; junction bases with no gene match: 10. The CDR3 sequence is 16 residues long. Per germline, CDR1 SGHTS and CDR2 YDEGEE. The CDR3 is CASSGQGGSYYNEQFF. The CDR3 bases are TGTGCCAGCAGCGGGCAGGGCGGGAGTTACTACAATGAGCAGTTCTTC. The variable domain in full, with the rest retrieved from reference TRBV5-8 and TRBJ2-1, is EAGVTQSPTHLIKTRGQQATLRCSPISGHTSVYWYQQALGLGLQFLLWYDEGEERNRGNFPPRFSGRQFPNYSSELNVNALELEDSALYLCASSGQGGSYYNEQFFGPGTRLTVL.

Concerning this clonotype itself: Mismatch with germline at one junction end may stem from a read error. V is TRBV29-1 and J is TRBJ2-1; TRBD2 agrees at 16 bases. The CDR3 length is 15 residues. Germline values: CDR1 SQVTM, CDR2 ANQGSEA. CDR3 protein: CNVGGTSGRGDEQFF. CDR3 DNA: TGCAACGTTGGAGGGACTAGCGGGAGGGGGGATGAGCAGTTCTTC.

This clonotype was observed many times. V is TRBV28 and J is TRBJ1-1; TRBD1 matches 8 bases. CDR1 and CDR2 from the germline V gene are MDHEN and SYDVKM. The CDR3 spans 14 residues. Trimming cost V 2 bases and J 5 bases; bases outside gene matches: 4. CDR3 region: CASSLSRGRTEAFF. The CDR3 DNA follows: TGTGCCAGCAGTTTAAGCAGGGGGCGAACTGAAGCTTTCTTT.